The sequence of this T cell receptor (beta chain) was determined in a study of blood T cell repertoires in COVID-19. At the level of the study: Sources were T cells, B-cell-depleted T cells, or PBMCs; the material itself was cDNA or gDNA.

Germline CDR1 PRHDT, CDR2 FYEKMQ (reference sequence). The CDR3 contains 16 residues. The trim removed 5 bases at V and 1 base at J, leaving 5 bases unmatched. This clone was counted a single time. The repertoire was sequenced with immunoSEQ multiplex PCR; TCRdb's copy has only in-frame clones and lacks some. This sample has approximately 470,000 clones, with approximately 90% found just once. This TCR was recovered from a woman aged 18-30 years who had recovered from COVID-19. Sample: PBMCs or T cells enriched from blood (not recorded which). The chain recombines TRBV13 with TRBJ2-6; 7 positions match TRBD1. This chain's CDR3 is CASSGDRVSGANVLTF. The CDR3 DNA follows: TGTGCCAGCAGCGGAGACAGGGTATCTGGGGCCAACGTCCTGACTTTC.